A single T cell receptor beta chain is shown here with its context. Its cognate antigen is unknown. Every one of the donors gave at least one pre-ART PBMC sample and at least two post-ART PBMC samples. This entry comes from a study of long-term antiretroviral therapy in people with HIV. The germline V gene has CDR1 SGDLS and CDR2 YYNGEE. The V gene lost 6 bases and the J gene lost 8 bases, with 20 bases spanning the gap. The CDR3 is 14 amino acids. Survey level was the resolution at which the v3.0 immunoSEQ assay ran. Sequencing aimed to cover roughly 40,000-55,000 T-cell genomes per sample. The method was immunoSEQ multiplex PCR; TCRdb's version includes in-frame clones alone and lacks a portion of them. Among tens of thousands of clones listed, 90% to 95% were seen once. Broader study findings: Subsequent to ART, diversity was augmented yet persisted below that of transplant donor controls.

The clonotype was recovered from a man younger than 35 with HIV. The rearrangement links TRBV9 to TRBJ1-2, with a tentative D call TRBD1 (6 bases). Sample: unsorted PBMCs, taken 3.1 years after starting antiretroviral therapy. The CDR3 region is CASTAGTPSIGYTF. CDR3 nucleotides: TGTGCCAGCACCGCCGGGACACCATCCATCGGCTACACCTTC.